Below are 26 T cell receptor beta chains sequenced from a single sample in a study of cytomegalovirus exposure and HLA in healthy donors. Vbeta (60) and Jbeta (13) primers were used in the PCR. TCRdb's copy holds only in-frame clones and misses some; the assay was immunoSEQ multiplex PCR. Among approximately 160,000 clones listed, about 65% were seen once. Sequencing was carried out using PBMCs. Every receptor here comes from a young woman in good health and CMV-seropositive.

This clone was observed a single time. The V gene is TRBV5-1, the J gene TRBJ1-1; D not resolved. Germline lookup yields CDR1 SGHRS and CDR2 YFSETQ. Between the trimmed V and J ends, which lost 3 bases and 3 bases, there was a span of 9 bases. The CDR3 has 13 residues. CDR3 nucleotides: TGCGCCAGCAGCTCTCAACGGGACACTGAAGCTTTCTTT. This translates into CASSSQRDTEAFF.

In its sample, this clone was seen once. The rearrangement joins TRBV6-1 to TRBJ2-7; weak D call: TRBD2 (5 bases). This CDR3 comprises 13 residues. Between the trimmed V and J ends, which lost 8 bases and 2 bases, there was a span of 13 bases. Per the germline V gene, CDR1 is MNHNS and CDR2 is SASEGT. The DNA for the CDR3 is TGTGCCAGCTCAAAGCGGTTTGCCTACGAGCAGTACTTC. It yields the protein CASSKRFAYEQYF.

The chain combines TRBV30 with TRBJ1-1; 7 bases agree with TRBD1. V lost 6 bases and J lost 4; bases outside the gene matches: 2. Germline V gene lookup returns CDR1 GTSNPN and CDR2 SVGIG (reference sequence). This CDR3 comprises 11 residues. This CDR3 reads CACDRATEAFF. CDR3 nucleotides: TGTGCCTGTGACAGGGCCACTGAAGCTTTCTTT.

This clone was detected only a few times. The chain links TRBV6-1 to TRBJ2-3, with 7 nucleotides matching TRBD2. This CDR3 contains 15 residues. Trimming at V came to 6 bases and at J to 0 bases, leaving 6 bases not matched to a gene. Germline V gene lookup returns CDR1 MNHNS and CDR2 SASEGT. The CDR3 region has the DNA TGTGCCAGCAGGCCTACTAGCGCAAGCACAGATACGCAGTATTTT. It specifies CASRPTSASTDTQYF.

The rearrangement joins TRBV29-1 to TRBJ2-3; 11 bases fit TRBD1. V dropped 4 bases and J dropped 2; count of bases not matched to a gene: 5. Looked up from germline, CDR1 is SQVTM and CDR2 is ANQGSEA. This CDR3 contains 15 residues. CDR3 in amino acids: CSVVGTGGTTDTQYF. In DNA, the CDR3 is TGCAGCGTTGTAGGGACAGGGGGGACCACAGATACGCAGTATTTT.

The chain links TRBV10-3 to TRBJ2-7; D unresolved. The CDR3 runs 12 residues. CDR1 and CDR2 (germline): ENHRY, SYGVKD. Trimming shortened V by 5 bases and J by 3 bases, and 8 bases separated the two germline ends. The CDR3 nucleotides are TGTGCCATCAGTACAGTGGACTACGAGCAGTACTTC. Protein product: CAISTVDYEQYF.

This clone has only a few counts. The rearrangement joins TRBV29-1 to TRBJ1-1; D is unclear. Trimming removed 5 bases at V and 0 bases at J, with 16 bases between. Germline-derived CDR1 and CDR2 are SQVTM and ANQGSEA. This CDR3 region has 15 residues. CDR3 bases: TGCAGCGTTCTTAGAGGTCCGTATATGAACACTGAAGCTTTCTTT. Its translation is CSVLRGPYMNTEAFF.

This clone was observed once. The chain carries TRBV11-2 and TRBJ2-7; a weak D match, TRBD2 (5 bases). V gave up 5 bases and J gave up 6 bases, with 14 bases separating them. The CDR3 contains 13 residues. Looked up from germline, CDR1 is SGHAT and CDR2 is FQNNGV. The DNA of the CDR3 is TGTGCCAGCAGCAATCTCCGGGGTTCCGAGCAGTACTTC. Its translation: CASSNLRGSEQYF. Using reference TRBV11-2 and TRBJ2-7 for the parts outside the CDR3, the full variable domain is EAGVAQSPRYKIIEKRQSVAFWCNPISGHATLYWYQQILGQGPKLLIQFQNNGVVDDSQLPKDRFSAERLKGVDSTLKIQPAKLEDSAVYLCASSNLRGSEQYFGPGTRLTVT.

The V call is TRBV5-1, the J call TRBJ2-7, with 7 bases aligning to TRBD1. This CDR3 contains 14 residues. Germline assignment: CDR1 SGHRS and CDR2 YFSETQ. Germline trimming cut 1 base from V and 4 bases from J; bases unmatched to any gene: 5. CDR3 coding DNA: TGCGCCAGCAGCTTGTACAGGGGAGTATACGAGCAGTACTTC. It specifies CASSLYRGVYEQYF. The full variable domain, its missing parts supplied by reference TRBV5-1 and TRBJ2-7, is KAGVTQTPRYLIKTRGQQVTLSCSPISGHRSVSWYQQTPGQGLQFLFEYFSETQRNKGNFPGRFSGRQFSNSRSEMNVSTLELGDSALYLCASSLYRGVYEQYFGPGTRLTVT.

The V gene is TRBV18, the J gene TRBJ2-7; no firm D call. Germline loops: CDR1 KGHSH, CDR2 LQKENI. The CDR3 is made up of 13 amino acids. V was trimmed by 6 bases and J by 6 bases, leaving 15 bases between them. The CDR3 bases are TGTGCCAGCTCGTCCCATGAGTATTCCGAGCAGTACTTC. Amino acid sequence: CASSSHEYSEQYF. Full variable domain (missing parts from reference TRBV18 and TRBJ2-7): NAGVMQNPRHLVRRRGQEARLRCSPMKGHSHVYWYRQLPEEGLKFMVYLQKENIIDESGMPKERFSAEFPKEGPSILRIQQVVRGDSAAYFCASSSHEYSEQYFGPGTRLTVT.

This clone was counted a few times. CDR3 loop: CASSLSSSVTRPYEQYF. Here the CDR3 DNA reads TGTGCCAGCAGTTTATCTTCTTCGGTAACTCGTCCCTACGAGCAGTACTTC. The J gene is TRBJ2-7, the V gene TRBV27; D is undetermined. Germline-derived CDR1 and CDR2 are MNHEY and SMNVEV (reference sequence). The CDR3 contains 17 residues. Deletions cut 0 bases from V and 2 bases from J, with 17 bases between.

The chain is built from TRBV9 and TRBJ1-3, with D possibly matching TRBD1 (6 bases). The CDR3 is 17 residues long. Trimming pared 1 base from V and 0 bases from J, leaving 14 bases between. Germline V gene sequence: CDR1 SGDLS, CDR2 YYNGEE. CDR3: CASSVNIRGASGNTIYF. As DNA, the CDR3 is TGTGCCAGCAGCGTAAACATCCGGGGGGCCTCTGGAAACACCATATATTTT.

This clone was recorded only once. V usage is TRBV2 and J usage is TRBJ2-5; D remains ambiguous. In germline, CDR1 is SNHLY, CDR2 FYNNEI. V gave up 5 bases and J gave up 5 bases, with 9 bases separating them. CDR3 length equals 12 residues. CDR3 sequence reads: CASSSSTETQYF. The CDR3 DNA reads as TGTGCCAGCAGTTCTAGTACGGAGACCCAGTACTTC.

This chain joins TRBV4-1 and TRBJ1-4; TRBD1 agrees at 8 bases. This CDR3 has 13 amino acids. J lost 10 bases, V lost 7 bases, and 8 bases had no gene match. CDR1 and CDR2 (germline): MGHRA, YSYEKL. The CDR3 reads CASTSGGLVKLFF. The CDR3 bases are TGCGCCAGCACATCAGGGGGCTTGGTAAAACTGTTTTTT.

The chain carries TRBV2 and TRBJ2-4; D unresolved. The V end lost 6 bases, the J end lost 2 bases, and 14 bases lay between the germline ends. Germline loops: CDR1 SNHLY, CDR2 FYNNEI. The CDR3 is made up of 15 amino acids. The CDR3 loop is CASRPSQVTKNIQYF. CDR3 nucleotides: TGTGCCAGCAGACCATCCCAGGTGACCAAAAACATTCAGTACTTC.

The rearrangement joins TRBV18 to TRBJ2-3, with D possibly being TRBD1 (5 bases). Trimming removed 5 bases at V and 0 bases at J, with 9 bases between. The CDR3 has 14 amino acids. Germline CDR1 is KGHSH and CDR2 is LQKENI. Here the CDR3 DNA reads TGTGCCAGCTCAGACAGTTTTAGCACAGATACGCAGTATTTT. The encoded protein is CASSDSFSTDTQYF.

The V gene is TRBV30, the J gene TRBJ2-2; D is ambiguous. Germline V gene data show CDR1 as GTSNPN and CDR2 as SVGIG (reference sequence). Trimming cost V 0 bases and J 8 bases, with 10 bases left between them. The CDR3 has 13 amino acids. In DNA, the CDR3 is TGTGCCTGGAGTGTACTACGCTCTGGGGAGCTGTTTTTT. This encodes CAWSVLRSGELFF.

This clone was picked up a small number of times. The chain links TRBV7-3 to TRBJ2-3; the match to TRBD2 covers 8 bases. Germline CDR1 and CDR2: SGHTA and FQGTGA. The CDR3 contains 16 residues. The J segment lost 3 bases and the V segment lost 5 bases, leaving 10 bases of the junction unmatched. The CDR3 nucleotides read TGTGCCAGCAGCCCCAGCTTTAGCGGGGTGACAGATACGCAGTATTTT. Translating gives CASSPSFSGVTDTQYF.

This clone was counted a few times. The chain couples TRBV5-6 to TRBJ1-3; D is ambiguous. Germline CDR1 and CDR2: SGHDT and YYEEEE. Trimming stripped 2 bases from V and 0 bases from J, with 6 bases between. The CDR3 has 14 amino acids. CDR3: CASSFGSSGNTIYF. The CDR3 DNA reads TGTGCCAGCAGCTTTGGGAGCTCTGGAAACACCATATATTTT.

The rearrangement joins TRBV28 to TRBJ2-1; unclear D gene. Germline CDR1 MDHEN, CDR2 SYDVKM. This CDR3 spans 15 amino acids. Trimming took 4 bases from V and 0 from J, leaving 10 bases between them. The CDR3 protein is CASSSLTSSYNEQFF. As DNA, the CDR3 is TGTGCCAGCAGTTCCCTTACGAGCTCCTACAATGAGCAGTTCTTC.

Here the CDR3 reads CASSFSGLGGYTF. The DNA of the CDR3 is TGTGCCAGCAGCTTTTCCGGGTTGGGTGGCTACACCTTC. The chain links TRBV5-8 to TRBJ1-2; D unclear. CDR3 length: 13 residues. Trimming removed 2 bases from V and 7 bases from J, with 12 bases in between. CDR1 SGHTS and CDR2 YDEGEE come from the germline V gene.

The chain carries TRBV9 and TRBJ2-7, with 8 nucleotides matching TRBD2. Germline lookup yields CDR1 SGDLS and CDR2 YYNGEE. J gave up 6 bases and V 4 bases, and 12 bases lay outside the gene matches. CDR3 length: 15 amino acids. The DNA of the CDR3 is TGTGCCAGCAGCACCAGAGCGGGAGTAGGGTTCGAGCAGTACTTC. Encoded protein: CASSTRAGVGFEQYF.

This clone was picked up a small number of times. The CDR3 region has the DNA TGTGCCAGCAGTTACCTGGAGGTGGGGGCGCCTTACGAGCAGTACTTC. Its protein is CASSYLEVGAPYEQYF. The rearrangement links TRBV6-6 to TRBJ2-7; maybe TRBD1 (6 bases). CDR3 length equals 16 residues. Germline V gene sequence: CDR1 MNHNY, CDR2 SVGAGI (reference sequence). V gave up 2 bases and J gave up 4 bases, with 18 bases separating them.

The rearrangement joins TRBV9 to TRBJ2-1, with 11 bases fitting TRBD2. The CDR3 runs 16 residues. Looked up from germline, CDR1 is SGDLS and CDR2 is YYNGEE. Trimming cost V 5 bases and J 5 bases; bases outside gene matches: 9. The CDR3 nucleotides read TGTGCCAGCAGAAGGAAACTAGCGGGAGATAACAATGAGCAGTTCTTC. Protein sequence: CASRRKLAGDNNEQFF.

This clone turned up a few times. The rearrangement uses TRBV11-2 and TRBJ2-1; TRBD2 matches at 14 bases. CDR1 SGHAT and CDR2 FQNNGV come from the germline V gene. The ends lost 1 base at V and 6 bases at J; junction bases unmatched: 2. CDR3 length: 16 residues. This chain's CDR3 is CASSLGLAGGSNEQFF. CDR3 nucleotides: TGTGCCAGCAGCTTAGGACTAGCGGGAGGGTCCAATGAGCAGTTCTTC. Filled out from reference TRBV11-2 and TRBJ2-1, the complete variable domain reads EAGVAQSPRYKIIEKRQSVAFWCNPISGHATLYWYQQILGQGPKLLIQFQNNGVVDDSQLPKDRFSAERLKGVDSTLKIQPAKLEDSAVYLCASSLGLAGGSNEQFFGPGTRLTVL.

With respect to this clone: The junction does not match germline at one end; this may be a read error. The J gene is TRBJ2-7, the V gene TRBV7-7, with 10 bases fitting TRBD1. Looked up from germline, CDR1 is SSHAT and CDR2 is FNYEAQ (reference sequence). This CDR3 contains 13 residues. In DNA form, the CDR3 reads TGTGCTAGCAGCAAGGACAGGGGGGGCGAGCAGTACTTC. Translated: CASSKDRGGEQYF.